The 24 T cell receptor beta chains listed next were all sequenced from one sample in a study of T cell repertoires in cytomegalovirus infection. These TCRs' antigens remain unknown. TCRdb ran MiXCR on the reads and lists one entry per CDR3 protein. Among hundreds of thousands of distinct CDR3 sequences, under 45% were seen once, and the ten largest hold about 41%. Material: cultured PBMCs, obtained from culture after CMV antigen stimulation. The receptors originated from a human donor in good health (CMV status not recorded). Some clones in this sample may be carry-over from other donors' samples.

J is TRBJ2-7 and V is TRBV6-5, with 10 bases lining up with TRBD1. CDR1 and CDR2 from the germline V gene are MNHEY and SVGAGI. V lost 0 bases to trimming and J lost 3 bases; unmatched junction nucleotides: 2. This CDR3 comprises 15 residues. CDR3 DNA sequence: TGTGCCAGCAGTTACTCTGGGACAGGGGTCTACGAGCAGTACTTC. It specifies CASSYSGTGVYEQYF.

The chain employs TRBV5-1 and TRBJ2-7; no clear D gene. The CDR3 runs to 15 residues. Trimming took off 0 bases at V and 0 bases at J, with 10 bases between the two ends. The germline gives CDR1 SGHRS, CDR2 YFSETQ. The CDR3 region has the DNA TGCGCCAGCAGCTTGGCCTGGGGAAGCTCCTACGAGCAGTACTTC. It is translated as CASSLAWGSSYEQYF.

The J gene is TRBJ2-7, the V gene TRBV5-1; 7 bases map to TRBD1. Trimming at V came to 4 bases and at J to 2 bases, leaving 6 bases not matched to a gene. Germline V gene data show CDR1 as SGHRS and CDR2 as YFSETQ. This CDR3 is 14 amino acids long. CDR3 sequence: CASSPRGQTYEQYF. In DNA, the CDR3 is TGCGCCAGCAGCCCAAGGGGACAGACCTACGAGCAGTACTTC.

V gene TRBV4-3 combines with J gene TRBJ2-2, with TRBD1 identical over 7 bases. Germline loops: CDR1 LGHNA, CDR2 YSLEER. Germline trimming cut 0 bases from V and 11 bases from J; bases unmatched to any gene: 9. The CDR3 has 15 residues. DNA of the CDR3: TGCGCCAGCAGCCAAGATGGGTTAGGGGGCCGAGAGCTGTTTTTT. This translates into CASSQDGLGGRELFF.

The chain links TRBV10-3 to TRBJ2-1; 11 bases are a match to TRBD2. This CDR3 comprises 18 residues. The trim removed 3 bases at V and 0 bases at J, leaving 7 bases unmatched. The germline CDR1 and CDR2 sequences are ENHRY and SYGVKD. In nucleotides, the CDR3 is TGTGCCATCAGTGATCCTAGCGGGGGGCGCGGCTCCTACAATGAGCAGTTCTTC. Amino acids: CAISDPSGGRGSYNEQFF.

This clonotype was detected ten times or more. The chain links TRBV7-2 to TRBJ2-7; 7 bases agree with TRBD1. With V trimmed by 3 bases and J by 0 bases, 5 bases remained unmatched. CDR1 is SGHTA, CDR2 FQGNSA, per germline. CDR3 size: 15 residues. CDR3 amino acids: CASSFQGQTSYEQYF. The CDR3 DNA reads as TGTGCCAGCAGCTTTCAGGGACAGACCTCCTACGAGCAGTACTTC. The full variable domain, completed using reference TRBV7-2 and TRBJ2-7, is GAGVSQSPSNKVTEKGKDVELRCDPISGHTALYWYRQSLGQGLEFLIYFQGNSAPDKSGLPSDRFSAERTGGSVSTLTIQRTQQEDSAVYLCASSFQGQTSYEQYFGPGTRLTVT.

The sample holds a few counts of this clonotype. This rearrangement joins TRBV6-2 or TRBV6-3 to TRBJ2-7, with 8 bases identical to TRBD2. In germline, CDR1 is MNHEY, CDR2 SVGEGT. The CDR3 totals 16 residues. V lost 2 bases to trimming and J lost 4 bases; unmatched junction nucleotides: 10. DNA of the CDR3: TGTGCCAGCAGTTACCGAACTAGCGGATACGAATACGAGCAGTACTTC. The encoded protein is CASSYRTSGYEYEQYF.

This chain links TRBV7-2 with TRBJ2-3, with unresolved D. V dropped 2 bases and J dropped 4 bases, with 10 bases sitting between them. The CDR3 extends over 14 amino acids. Germline V gene sequence: CDR1 SGHTA, CDR2 FQGNSA. DNA of the CDR3: TGTGCCAGCAGCTTAATGACGAGATCAGATACGCAGTATTTT. Its protein product is CASSLMTRSDTQYF. Drawing the rest from reference TRBV7-2 and TRBJ2-3, the complete variable domain is GAGVSQSPSNKVTEKGKDVELRCDPISGHTALYWYRQSLGQGLEFLIYFQGNSAPDKSGLPSDRFSAERTGGSVSTLTIQRTQQEDSAVYLCASSLMTRSDTQYFGPGTRLTVL.

The rearrangement joins TRBV7-6 to TRBJ2-7; 9 bases map to TRBD1. This CDR3 is built from 16 residues. Germline assignment: CDR1 SGHVS and CDR2 FNYEAQ. The ends lost 5 bases at V and 5 bases at J; junction bases unmatched: 13. Here the CDR3 reads CASSPQAGTGFNEQYF. The CDR3 nucleotides read TGTGCCAGCAGCCCCCAAGCCGGGACAGGGTTCAACGAGCAGTACTTC.

This clonotype has just a few counts. This chain links TRBV7-9 with TRBJ1-4; D not resolved. V dropped 4 bases and J dropped 3 bases, with 9 bases sitting between them. Germline V lookup: CDR1 SEHNR, CDR2 FQNEAQ (reference sequence). The CDR3 is 14 residues long. This CDR3 is CASSSRRSNEKLFF. In DNA, the CDR3 is TGTGCCAGCAGCTCTAGGAGGTCTAATGAAAAACTGTTTTTT.

The chain recombines TRBV19 with TRBJ1-2, with 7 bases identical to TRBD1. Germline lookup yields CDR1 LNHDA and CDR2 SQIVND (reference sequence). The CDR3 length is 16 residues. V trimming: 4 bases; J trimming: 5 bases; junction bases outside the gene matches: 13. The CDR3 protein is CASSTTSGQRLYGYTF. The CDR3 DNA follows: TGTGCCAGTAGTACCACCTCGGGACAGCGGTTGTATGGCTACACCTTC.

V gene TRBV7-4 combines with J gene TRBJ1-5, with D maybe TRBD1 (5 bases). Trimming left V 5 bases short and J 11 bases short, with 25 bases between. The CDR3 contains 16 residues. Looked up from germline, CDR1 is SGHVT and CDR2 is SQSDAQ. The CDR3 protein is CASSQRDGLPRQAQHF. The CDR3 DNA is TGTGCCAGCAGCCAGAGGGACGGACTCCCCCGGCAGGCCCAGCATTTT.

The chain carries TRBV2 and TRBJ2-7, with TRBD1 matching 10 bases. CDR1 and CDR2 from the germline V gene are SNHLY and FYNNEI. The CDR3 is made up of 16 amino acids. Losses at the gene ends were 3 bases for V and 4 bases for J; bases not matched to a gene: 9. The CDR3 region has the DNA TGTGCCAGCAGTGACTGGCCGGGACAGGGGACGTACGAGCAGTACTTC. Encoded protein: CASSDWPGQGTYEQYF.

This clonotype has more than one count but fewer than ten. The chain carries TRBV11-2 and TRBJ2-5; D may correspond to TRBD1 or TRBD2 (5 bases each). The CDR3 runs 13 residues. Germline V gene sequence: CDR1 SGHAT, CDR2 FQNNGV. Trimming removed 3 bases from V and 5 bases from J, with 10 bases in between. In DNA form, the CDR3 reads TGTGCCAGCAGCTTTCCAGGGAGCGAGACCCAGTACTTC. This encodes CASSFPGSETQYF.

This clonotype has just one count. This sequence joins TRBV3-1 and TRBJ2-3, with 9 bases matching TRBD2. The CDR3 totals 16 residues. Germline V gene lookup returns CDR1 LGHDT and CDR2 YNNKEL (reference sequence). V lost 4 bases to trimming and J lost 4 bases; unmatched junction nucleotides: 9. The CDR3 nucleotides are TGTGCCAGCAGCCCGGCGGGAGCGGGGGGACCAGATACGCAGTATTTT. Translating it yields CASSPAGAGGPDTQYF.

This clonotype was recorded a few times. The V gene is TRBV7-2, the J gene TRBJ1-6; 9 bases line up with TRBD1. This CDR3 contains 14 residues. CDR1 is SGHTA, CDR2 FQGNSA, per germline. V lost 2 bases and J lost 10; bases outside the gene matches: 3. CDR3 bases: TGTGCCAGCAGCTTACGGACAGGGGAATCACCCCTCCACTTT. This gives the protein CASSLRTGESPLHF.

This clonotype appeared a single time. The gene calls are TRBV19 and TRBJ2-7; 8 bases agree with TRBD1. Germline assignment: CDR1 LNHDA and CDR2 SQIVND (reference sequence). Unmatched junction bases numbered 11, after V lost 10 bases and J lost 6 bases. The CDR3 totals 13 residues. In DNA form, the CDR3 reads TGTGCCACCTCGGACAGGGTAGGTCGCGAGCAGTACTTC. Its translation is CATSDRVGREQYF.

The chain combines TRBV11-2 with TRBJ2-3; tentatively, D is TRBD1 or TRBD2 (5 bases each). Germline lookup yields CDR1 SGHAT and CDR2 FQNNGV. V lost 4 bases to trimming and J lost 5 bases, with 10 bases between them. The CDR3 extends over 13 amino acids. CDR3 in amino acids: CASSWGWEDTQYF. For the CDR3, the DNA is TGTGCCAGCAGCTGGGGGTGGGAAGATACGCAGTATTTT.

The V call is TRBV12-3 or TRBV12-4, the J call TRBJ2-3; 7 positions match TRBD2. The CDR3 consists of 13 residues. V shed 4 bases and J 6 bases; nucleotides not matched to a gene: 4. The CDR3 nucleotides are TGTGCCAGCAGTTGGAGGGAGGGGGATACGCAGTATTTT. Its translation: CASSWREGDTQYF.

Here the CDR3 reads CASSSNLGGPGGEQFF. The CDR3 coding sequence is TGTGCCAGCAGTTCTAACTTAGGGGGGCCCGGGGGTGAGCAGTTCTTC. The chain recombines TRBV12-3 or TRBV12-4 with TRBJ2-1; D tentatively reads TRBD1 or TRBD2 (6 bases each). V gave up 4 bases and J gave up 9 bases, with 22 bases separating them. The CDR3 is made up of 16 amino acids.

This chain joins TRBV2 and TRBJ2-1; 7 bases are a match to TRBD2. The CDR3 totals 14 residues. CDR1 and CDR2 (germline): SNHLY, FYNNEI. Germline trimming cut 6 bases from V and 2 bases from J; bases unmatched to any gene: 4. The CDR3 coding sequence is TGTGCCAGCAGAAGGGACTATACCTACAATGAGCAGTTCTTC. Translated: CASRRDYTYNEQFF.

V gene TRBV28 combines with J gene TRBJ2-3; a possible D gene is TRBD1 (6 bases). This CDR3 spans 13 amino acids. V was cut by 8 bases and J by 2 bases, with 11 bases left in between. The germline gives CDR1 MDHEN, CDR2 SYDVKM. The CDR3 DNA reads as TGTGCCAGCGGAAGGACAGCCACAGATACGCAGTATTTT. Translated, it gives CASGRTATDTQYF.

Many counts were recorded for this clonotype. The chain has TRBV4-2 and TRBJ2-3; 12 positions agree with TRBD2. Germline loops: CDR1 LGHNA, CDR2 YNFKEQ. CDR3 length: 17 residues. The ends lost 5 bases at V and 0 bases at J; junction bases unmatched: 6. The CDR3 region has the DNA TGTGCCAGCAGCAAGCGGACTAGCGGGGATAGCACAGATACGCAGTATTTT. It is translated as CASSKRTSGDSTDTQYF.

This clonotype was picked up one time. The rearrangement uses TRBV28 and TRBJ1-3; D ambiguous. The CDR3 covers 16 residues. Germline values: CDR1 MDHEN, CDR2 SYDVKM. The V and J ends lost 5 bases and 0 bases respectively, with 14 bases between them. The DNA for the CDR3 is TGTGCCAGCAGTACCCAACAGTGGAGCTCTGGAAACACCATATATTTT. It translates to CASSTQQWSSGNTIYF.